This T cell receptor (beta chain) comes out of a study of metastatic and nonmetastatic thyroid tumors. As for the study in general: Repertoire data that came from the blood and tumor or nodule tissue of malignant and benign thyroid patients were compared. Broader study findings: Within blood and tumor, benign nodules reportedly had significantly lower TCR beta diversity than malignant thyroid tumors did.

TCRdb re-called the PCR reads with MiXCR. This repertoire shows over 35,000 clones, around a sixth found once; its top ten account for 9.9%. Unmatched junction bases numbered 12, after V lost 10 bases and J lost 5 bases. The CDR3 runs 14 residues. Per germline, CDR1 WSHSY and CDR2 SAAADI. Patients were all untreated before their thyroid surgery. This clone came up many times. Its antigen is not identified. The same CDR3 arises from other DNA sequences in this sample as well. The J gene is TRBJ2-5, the V gene TRBV10-2; 8 bases align to TRBD1. Sequencing input: tumor tissue. This receptor was taken from a female donor with papillary thyroid cancer or a benign thyroid nodule (not recorded which). Some clones in this sample may be carry-over from other donors' samples. CDR3 DNA: TGCGCCACCTCGCCCAACGACAGGGGCGAGACCCAGTACTTC. Residues: CATSPNDRGETQYF.